This T cell receptor (beta chain) was recorded in a study of blood T cell repertoires in COVID-19. Background on the study: Samples representing acute and convalescent COVID-19 were sourced from the United States, Italy and Spain. T cells, B-cell-depleted T cells, or PBMCs provided the cDNA or gDNA that served as material.

Germline V gene lookup returns CDR1 MGHRA and CDR2 YSYEKL. The CDR3 runs 14 residues. The V gene end was trimmed by 5 bases and the J gene end by 4 bases; junction bases not matched to a gene: 7. In the source study's methods: Using reference gene primer amplification, nucleated cell counts were estimated. The protocol was immunoSEQ multiplex PCR, while the TCRdb copy is restricted to in-frame clones and leaves out a portion. V and J calls and clone size are those listed in that table; D and trimming were worked out from the DNA. The sample gives about 320,000 clones, over 70% of which show up once; approximately 1.2% is in the top ten.

The material sequenced was peripheral blood. This clonotype was obtained from a woman between 45 and 60 years old with acute or convalescent COVID-19. The chain employs TRBV4-1 and TRBJ2-7; 8 positions agree with TRBD1. The CDR3 nucleotides read TGCGCCAGCAGCTATCGACAGGGGTCTTACGAGCAGTACGTC. Translating it yields CASSYRQGSYEQYV.